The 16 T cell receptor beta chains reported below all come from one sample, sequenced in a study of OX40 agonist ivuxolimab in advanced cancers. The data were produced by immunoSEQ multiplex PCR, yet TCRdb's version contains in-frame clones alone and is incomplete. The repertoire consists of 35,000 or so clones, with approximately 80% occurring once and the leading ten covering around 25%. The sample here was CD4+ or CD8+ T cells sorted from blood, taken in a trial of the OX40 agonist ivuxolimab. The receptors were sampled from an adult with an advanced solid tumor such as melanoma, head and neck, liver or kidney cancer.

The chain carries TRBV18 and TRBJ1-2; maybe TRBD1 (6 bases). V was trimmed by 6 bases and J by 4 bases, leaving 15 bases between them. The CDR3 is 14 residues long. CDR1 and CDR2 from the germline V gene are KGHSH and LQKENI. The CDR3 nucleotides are TGTGCCAGCTCCCGTGGGGGCTCGGGCTATGGCTACACCTTC. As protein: CASSRGGSGYGYTF.

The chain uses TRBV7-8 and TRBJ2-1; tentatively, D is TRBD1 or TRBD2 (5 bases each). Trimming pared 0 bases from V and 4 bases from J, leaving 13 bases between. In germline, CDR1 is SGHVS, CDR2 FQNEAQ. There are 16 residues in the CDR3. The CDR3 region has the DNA TGTGCCAGCAGCTTAGCGTATCGGGGCCCATACAATGAGCAGTTCTTC. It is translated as CASSLAYRGPYNEQFF.

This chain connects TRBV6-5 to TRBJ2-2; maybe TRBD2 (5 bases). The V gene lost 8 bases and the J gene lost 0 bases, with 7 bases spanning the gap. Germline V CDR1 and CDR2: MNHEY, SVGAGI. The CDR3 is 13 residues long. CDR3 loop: CASLGANTGELFF. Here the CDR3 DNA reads TGTGCCAGCCTGGGAGCGAACACCGGGGAGCTGTTTTTT.

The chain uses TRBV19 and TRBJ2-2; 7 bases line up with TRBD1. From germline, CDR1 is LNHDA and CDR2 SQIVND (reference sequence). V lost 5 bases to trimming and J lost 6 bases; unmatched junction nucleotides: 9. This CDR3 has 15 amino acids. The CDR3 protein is CASSVTGRGPGELFF. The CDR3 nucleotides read TGTGCCAGTAGTGTGACAGGAAGGGGGCCCGGGGAGCTGTTTTTT.

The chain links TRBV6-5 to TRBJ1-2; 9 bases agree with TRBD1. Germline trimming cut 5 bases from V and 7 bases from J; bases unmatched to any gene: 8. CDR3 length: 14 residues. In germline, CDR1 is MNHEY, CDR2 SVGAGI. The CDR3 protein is CASSPTGGGGGYTF. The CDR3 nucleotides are TGTGCCAGCAGTCCCACAGGGGGCGGCGGTGGCTACACCTTC.

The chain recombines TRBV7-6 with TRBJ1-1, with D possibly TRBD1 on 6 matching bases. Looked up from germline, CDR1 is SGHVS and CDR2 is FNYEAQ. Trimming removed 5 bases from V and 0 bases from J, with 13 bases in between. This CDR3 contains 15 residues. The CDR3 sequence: CASSRDTHMNTEAFF. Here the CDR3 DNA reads TGTGCCAGCAGCCGGGACACCCACATGAACACTGAAGCTTTCTTT.

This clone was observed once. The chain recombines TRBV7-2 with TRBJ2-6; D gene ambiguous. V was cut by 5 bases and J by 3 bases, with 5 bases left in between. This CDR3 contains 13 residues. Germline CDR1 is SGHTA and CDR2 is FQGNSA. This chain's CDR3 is CASSQGGANVLTF. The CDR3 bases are TGTGCCAGCAGCCAAGGTGGGGCCAACGTCCTGACTTTC.

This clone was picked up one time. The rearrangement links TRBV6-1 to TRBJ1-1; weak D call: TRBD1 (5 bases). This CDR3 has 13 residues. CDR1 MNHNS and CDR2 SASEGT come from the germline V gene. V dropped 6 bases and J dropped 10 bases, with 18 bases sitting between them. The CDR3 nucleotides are TGTGCCAGCAGCCCCTGGCTTGAGGGGCGAGCTTTCTTT. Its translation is CASSPWLEGRAFF.

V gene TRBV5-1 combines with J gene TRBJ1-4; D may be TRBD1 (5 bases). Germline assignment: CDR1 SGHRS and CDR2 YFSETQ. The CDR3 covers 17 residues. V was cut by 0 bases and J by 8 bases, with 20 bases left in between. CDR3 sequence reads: CASSLEIGPRGGEKLFF. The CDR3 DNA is TGCGCCAGCAGCTTGGAAATAGGACCAAGGGGAGGCGAAAAACTGTTTTTT.

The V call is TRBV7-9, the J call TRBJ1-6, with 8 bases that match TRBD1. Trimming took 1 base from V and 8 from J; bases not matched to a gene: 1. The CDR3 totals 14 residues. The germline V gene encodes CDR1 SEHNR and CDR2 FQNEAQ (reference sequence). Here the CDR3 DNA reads TGTGCCAGCAGCTTAGGGACAGGGTATTCACCCCTCCACTTT. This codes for CASSLGTGYSPLHF. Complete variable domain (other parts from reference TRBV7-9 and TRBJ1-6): DTGVSQNPRHKITKRGQNVTFRCDPISEHNRLYWYRQTLGQGPEFLTYFQNEAQLEKSRLLSDRFSAERPKGSFSTLEIQRTEQGDSAMYLCASSLGTGYSPLHFGNGTRLTVT.

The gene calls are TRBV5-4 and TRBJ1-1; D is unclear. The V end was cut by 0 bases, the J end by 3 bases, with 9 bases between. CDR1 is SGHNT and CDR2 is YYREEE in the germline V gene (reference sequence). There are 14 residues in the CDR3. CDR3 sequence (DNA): TGTGCCAGCAGCTTGGGGCAGGCCTACACTGAAGCTTTCTTT. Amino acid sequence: CASSLGQAYTEAFF.

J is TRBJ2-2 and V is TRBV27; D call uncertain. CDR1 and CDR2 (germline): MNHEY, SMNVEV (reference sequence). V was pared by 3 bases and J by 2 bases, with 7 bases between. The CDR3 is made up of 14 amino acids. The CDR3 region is CASSFGGNTGELFF. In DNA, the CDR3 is TGTGCCAGCAGTTTTGGTGGTAACACCGGGGAGCTGTTTTTT.

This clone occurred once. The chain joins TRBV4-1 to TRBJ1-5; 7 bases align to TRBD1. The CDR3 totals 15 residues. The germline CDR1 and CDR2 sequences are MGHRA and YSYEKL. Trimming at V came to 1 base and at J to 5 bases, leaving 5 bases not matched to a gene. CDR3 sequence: CASSQGQGVYQPQHF. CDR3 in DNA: TGCGCCAGCAGCCAAGGGCAGGGGGTTTATCAGCCCCAGCATTTT.

CDR3 nucleotide sequence: TGTGCCAGCAGCCGACAGGGCCTTATTGAAGCTTTCTTT. This sequence encodes CASSRQGLIEAFF. This chain links TRBV7-3 with TRBJ1-1; 7 bases match TRBD1. Germline V gene lookup returns CDR1 SGHTA and CDR2 FQGTGA. Germline trimming cut 5 bases from V and 7 bases from J; bases unmatched to any gene: 7. The CDR3 length is 13 residues.

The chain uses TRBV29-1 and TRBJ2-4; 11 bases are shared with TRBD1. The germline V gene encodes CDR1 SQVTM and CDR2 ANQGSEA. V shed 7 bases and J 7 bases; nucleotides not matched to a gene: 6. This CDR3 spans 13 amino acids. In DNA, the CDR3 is TGCAGCGCCCTGGGACAGGGGGTCAACATTCAGTACTTC. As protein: CSALGQGVNIQYF.

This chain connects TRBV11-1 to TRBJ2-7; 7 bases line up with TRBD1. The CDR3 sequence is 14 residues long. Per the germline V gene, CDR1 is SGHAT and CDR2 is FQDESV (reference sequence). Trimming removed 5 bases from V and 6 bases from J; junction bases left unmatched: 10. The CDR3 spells CASSADRDKREQYF. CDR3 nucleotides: TGTGCCAGCAGCGCCGACAGGGATAAACGCGAGCAGTACTTC. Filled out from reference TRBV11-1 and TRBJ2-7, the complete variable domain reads EAEVAQSPRYKITEKSQAVAFWCDPISGHATLYWYRQILGQGPELLVQFQDESVVDDSQLPKDRFSAERLKGVDSTLKIQPAELGDSAMYLCASSADRDKREQYFGPGTRLTVT.